The sequence of this TCR beta chain was determined in a study of T cells in Graves' hyperthyroidism and ophthalmopathy. The V gene lost 3 bases and the J gene lost 3 bases, with 9 bases spanning the gap. This CDR3 comprises 13 residues. Germline V gene data show CDR1 as SGHAT and CDR2 as FQNNGV. Clinical symptoms, serum thyroxine, TRAb, thyroid ultrasound and orbital computed tomography informed diagnoses. Study results and limitations: Stable hyperthyroidism and ophthalmopathy were separated using 13 V-J signatures.

The investigators amplified TCR beta CDR3 regions from RNA transcripts. The HTBI set primed first-round TCR CDR3 RT-PCR. TCRdb re-analysed the multiplex PCR reads in MiXCR, keeping a single row per CDR3 protein. The sample contains fewer than 650,000 distinct CDR3 sequences, 12% to 15% of which appear only once. This clonotype was observed many times. Its antigen is as yet unknown. This chain joins TRBV11-2 and TRBJ2-7; D unclear. The clonotype originates from a woman aged 35 to 49 with Graves' hyperthyroidism. Sequencing input: blood. CDR3 amino acids: CASSFGAVYEQYF. CDR3 DNA sequence: TGTGCCAGCAGCTTCGGTGCGGTCTACGAGCAGTACTTC.